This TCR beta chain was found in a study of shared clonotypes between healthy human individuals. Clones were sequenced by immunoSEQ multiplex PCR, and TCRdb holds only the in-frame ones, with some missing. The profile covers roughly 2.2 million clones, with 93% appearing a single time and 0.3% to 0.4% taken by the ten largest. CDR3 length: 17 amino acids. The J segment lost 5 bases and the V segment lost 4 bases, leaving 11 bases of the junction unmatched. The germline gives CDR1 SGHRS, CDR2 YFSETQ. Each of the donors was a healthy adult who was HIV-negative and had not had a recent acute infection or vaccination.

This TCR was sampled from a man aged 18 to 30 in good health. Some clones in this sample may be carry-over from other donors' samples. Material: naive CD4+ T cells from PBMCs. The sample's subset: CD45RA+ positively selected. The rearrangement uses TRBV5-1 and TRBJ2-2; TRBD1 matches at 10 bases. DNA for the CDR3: TGCGCCAGCAGCCCCTTAGACAGGGGGCGTACAACCGGGGAGCTGTTTTTT. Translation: CASSPLDRGRTTGELFF. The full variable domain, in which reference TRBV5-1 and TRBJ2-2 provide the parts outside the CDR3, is KAGVTQTPRYLIKTRGQQVTLSCSPISGHRSVSWYQQTPGQGLQFLFEYFSETQRNKGNFPGRFSGRQFSNSRSEMNVSTLELGDSALYLCASSPLDRGRTTGELFFGEGSRLTVL.